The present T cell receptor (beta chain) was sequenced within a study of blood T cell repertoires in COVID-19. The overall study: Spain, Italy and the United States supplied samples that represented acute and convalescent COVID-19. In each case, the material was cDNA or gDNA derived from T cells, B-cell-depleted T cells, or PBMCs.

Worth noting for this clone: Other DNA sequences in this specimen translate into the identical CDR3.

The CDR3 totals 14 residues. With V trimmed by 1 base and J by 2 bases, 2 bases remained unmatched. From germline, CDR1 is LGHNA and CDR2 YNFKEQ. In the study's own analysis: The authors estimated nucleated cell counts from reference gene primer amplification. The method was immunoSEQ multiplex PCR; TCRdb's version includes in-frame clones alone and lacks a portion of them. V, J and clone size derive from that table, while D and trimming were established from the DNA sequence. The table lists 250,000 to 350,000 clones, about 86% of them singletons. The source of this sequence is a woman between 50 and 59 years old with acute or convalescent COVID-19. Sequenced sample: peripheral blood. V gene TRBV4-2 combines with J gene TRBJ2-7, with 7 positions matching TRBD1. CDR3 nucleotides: TGTGCCAGCAGCCAAGGACAGGGTGCCTACGAGCAGTACTTC. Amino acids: CASSQGQGAYEQYF.